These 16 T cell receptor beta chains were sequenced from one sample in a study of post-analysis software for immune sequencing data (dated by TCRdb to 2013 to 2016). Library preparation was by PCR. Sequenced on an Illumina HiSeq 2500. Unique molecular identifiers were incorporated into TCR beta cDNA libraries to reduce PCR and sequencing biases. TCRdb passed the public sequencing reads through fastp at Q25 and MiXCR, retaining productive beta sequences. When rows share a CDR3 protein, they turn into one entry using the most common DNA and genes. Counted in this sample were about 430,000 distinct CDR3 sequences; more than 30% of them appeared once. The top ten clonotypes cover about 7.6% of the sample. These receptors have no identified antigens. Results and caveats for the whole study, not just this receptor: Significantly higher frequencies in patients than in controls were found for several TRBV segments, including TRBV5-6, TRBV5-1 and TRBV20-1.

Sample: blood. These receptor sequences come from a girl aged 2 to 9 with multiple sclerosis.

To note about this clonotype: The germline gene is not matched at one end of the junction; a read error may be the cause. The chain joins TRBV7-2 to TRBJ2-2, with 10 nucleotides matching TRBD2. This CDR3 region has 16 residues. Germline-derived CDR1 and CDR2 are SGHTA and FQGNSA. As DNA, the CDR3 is TGTGCCAGCAGCTTAAGCGGGAGGGCCGACACCGGGGAGCGGTTTTTT. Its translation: CASSLSGRADTGERFF.

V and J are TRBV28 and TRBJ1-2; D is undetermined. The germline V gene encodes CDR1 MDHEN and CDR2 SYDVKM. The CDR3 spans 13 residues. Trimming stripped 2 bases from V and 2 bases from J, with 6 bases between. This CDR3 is CASSLLVNYGYTF. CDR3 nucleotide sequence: TGTGCCAGCAGTTTACTGGTCAACTATGGCTACACCTTC.

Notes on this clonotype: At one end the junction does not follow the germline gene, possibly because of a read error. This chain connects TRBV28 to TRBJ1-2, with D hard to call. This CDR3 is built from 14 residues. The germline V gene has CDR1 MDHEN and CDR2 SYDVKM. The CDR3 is CASSLESLGSGYTF. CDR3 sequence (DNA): TGCGCCAGCAGTTTGGAGTCTCTGGGGAGTGGCTACACCTTC.

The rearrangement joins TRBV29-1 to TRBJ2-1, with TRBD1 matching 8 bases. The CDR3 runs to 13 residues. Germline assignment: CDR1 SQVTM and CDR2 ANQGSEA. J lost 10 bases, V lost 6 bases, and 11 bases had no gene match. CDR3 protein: CSVPSGGNYEQFF. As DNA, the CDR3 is TGCAGCGTCCCCTCAGGGGGCAACTACGAGCAGTTCTTC.

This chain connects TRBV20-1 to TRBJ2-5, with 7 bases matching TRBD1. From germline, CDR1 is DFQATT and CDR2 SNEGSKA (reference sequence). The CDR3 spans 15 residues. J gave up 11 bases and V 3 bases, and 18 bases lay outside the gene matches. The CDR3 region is CSASSPSNNRGEQYF. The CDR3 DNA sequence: TGCAGTGCTAGCTCCCCTAGCAACAACAGGGGTGAGCAGTACTTC.

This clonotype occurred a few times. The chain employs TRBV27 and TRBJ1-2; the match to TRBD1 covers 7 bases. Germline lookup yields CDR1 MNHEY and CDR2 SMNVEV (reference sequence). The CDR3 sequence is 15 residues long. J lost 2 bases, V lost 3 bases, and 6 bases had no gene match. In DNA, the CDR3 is TGTGCCAGCAGTTTCGTGCAGGGGGGGAACTATGGCTACACCTTC. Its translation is CASSFVQGGNYGYTF.

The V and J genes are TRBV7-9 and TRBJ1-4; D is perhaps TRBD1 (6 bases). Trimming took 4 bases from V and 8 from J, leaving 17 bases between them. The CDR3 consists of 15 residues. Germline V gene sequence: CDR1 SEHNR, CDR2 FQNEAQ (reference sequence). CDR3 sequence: CASSSYGGLGEKLFF. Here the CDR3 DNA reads TGTGCCAGCAGCTCCTACGGGGGGCTTGGAGAAAAACTGTTTTTT.

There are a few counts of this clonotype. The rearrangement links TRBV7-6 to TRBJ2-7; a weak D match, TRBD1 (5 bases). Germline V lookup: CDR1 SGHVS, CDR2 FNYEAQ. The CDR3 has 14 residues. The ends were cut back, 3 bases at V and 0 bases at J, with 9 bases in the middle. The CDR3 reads CASSLEQVSYEQYF. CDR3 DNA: TGTGCCAGCAGCTTGGAACAGGTCTCCTACGAGCAGTACTTC. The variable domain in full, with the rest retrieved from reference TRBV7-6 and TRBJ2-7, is GAGVSQSPRYKVTKRGQDVALRCDPISGHVSLYWYRQALGQGPEFLTYFNYEAQQDKSGLPNDRFSAERPEGSISTLTIQRTEQRDSAMYRCASSLEQVSYEQYFGPGTRLTVT.

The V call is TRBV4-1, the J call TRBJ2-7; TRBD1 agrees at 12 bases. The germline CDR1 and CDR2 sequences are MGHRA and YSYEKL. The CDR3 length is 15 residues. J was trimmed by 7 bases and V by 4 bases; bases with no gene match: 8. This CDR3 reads CASSRGTGGYGEQYF. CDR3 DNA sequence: TGCGCCAGCAGCCGGGGGACAGGGGGCTACGGAGAGCAGTACTTC.

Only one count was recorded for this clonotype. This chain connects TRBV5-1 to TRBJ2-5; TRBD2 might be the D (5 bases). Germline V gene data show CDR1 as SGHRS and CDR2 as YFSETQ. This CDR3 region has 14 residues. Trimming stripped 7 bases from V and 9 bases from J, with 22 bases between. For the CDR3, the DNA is TGCGCCAGCCTTCCGGACCAGTGGAAGGAGGCCCAGTACTTC. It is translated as CASLPDQWKEAQYF.

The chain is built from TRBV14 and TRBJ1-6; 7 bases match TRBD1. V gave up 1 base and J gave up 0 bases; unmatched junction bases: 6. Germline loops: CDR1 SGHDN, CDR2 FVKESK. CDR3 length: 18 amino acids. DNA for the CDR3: TGTGCCAGCAGCCAAGGAGGGACAGCGAGCTCCTATAATTCACCCCTCCACTTT. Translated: CASSQGGTASSYNSPLHF.

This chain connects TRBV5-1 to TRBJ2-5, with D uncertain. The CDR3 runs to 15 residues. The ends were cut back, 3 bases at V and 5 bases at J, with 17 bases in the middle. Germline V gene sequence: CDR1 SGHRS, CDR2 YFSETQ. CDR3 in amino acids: CASSYTLLEMETQYF. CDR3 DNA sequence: TGCGCCAGCAGCTATACGCTCCTAGAAATGGAGACCCAGTACTTC.

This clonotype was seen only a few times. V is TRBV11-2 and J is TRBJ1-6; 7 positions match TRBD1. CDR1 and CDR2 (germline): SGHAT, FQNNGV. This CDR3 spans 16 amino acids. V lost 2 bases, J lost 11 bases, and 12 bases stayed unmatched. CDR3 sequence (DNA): TGTGCCAGCAGCTTATACCCCCCTGGGACAGCAACACCCCTCCACTTT. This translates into CASSLYPPGTATPLHF.

In nucleotides, the CDR3 is TGTGCCAGCAGCTCGAGGACAGGGCCAGGGTTATATCGAGAGACCCAGTACTTC. Translated, it gives CASSSRTGPGLYRETQYF. The genes are TRBV7-2 and TRBJ2-5; 8 bases line up with TRBD1. Trimming at V came to 4 bases and at J to 4 bases, leaving 17 bases not matched to a gene. The germline V gene encodes CDR1 SGHTA and CDR2 FQGNSA. This CDR3 is built from 18 residues.

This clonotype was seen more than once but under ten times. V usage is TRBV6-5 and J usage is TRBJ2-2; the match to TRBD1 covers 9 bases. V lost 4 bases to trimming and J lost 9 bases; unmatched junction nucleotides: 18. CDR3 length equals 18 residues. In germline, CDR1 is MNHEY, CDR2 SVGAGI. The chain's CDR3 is CASSLLGGWDRVDRELFF. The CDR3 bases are TGTGCCAGCAGTTTGCTCGGAGGATGGGACAGGGTGGACCGGGAGCTGTTTTTT.

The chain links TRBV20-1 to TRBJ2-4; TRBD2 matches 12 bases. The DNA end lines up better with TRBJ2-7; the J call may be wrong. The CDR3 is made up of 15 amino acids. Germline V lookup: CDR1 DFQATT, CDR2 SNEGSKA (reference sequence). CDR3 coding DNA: TGCAGTGCTACAAAACTAGCGGGAGGATCATACGAGCAGTACTTC. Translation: CSATKLAGGSYEQYF.